This T cell receptor (beta chain) was captured by sequencing in a study of OX40 agonist ivuxolimab in advanced cancers. On the study more broadly: A male proportion of about 84% was recorded, with mean age approximately 57 years and range roughly 23 to 90. Prior therapy, whether anti-PD-1, anti-PD-L1 or anti-CTLA-4, was allowed, and roughly 44% had some.

The length of the CDR3 is 16 residues. With V trimmed by 2 bases and J by 0 bases, 4 bases remained unmatched. Germline lookup yields CDR1 SGHDN and CDR2 FVKESK. The data were produced by immunoSEQ multiplex PCR, yet TCRdb's version contains in-frame clones alone and is incomplete. This table has tens of thousands of clones, 70% to 90% appearing once. Sampling of blood occurred at baseline, cycle 4 day 1, and cycle 7 day 1. The clonotype comes from an adult with an advanced solid tumor such as melanoma, head and neck, liver or kidney cancer. The starting material was CD4+ or CD8+ T cells sorted from blood, obtained in a trial of the OX40 agonist ivuxolimab. The chain employs TRBV14 and TRBJ2-1; 7 nucleotides align to TRBD1. This chain's CDR3 is CASSQIQGSSYNEQFF. DNA of the CDR3: TGTGCCAGCAGCCAAATACAGGGGAGCTCCTACAATGAGCAGTTCTTC. Combining the CDR3 with reference TRBV14 and TRBJ2-1 gives the whole variable domain EAGVTQFPSHSVIEKGQTVTLRCDPISGHDNLYWYRRVMGKEIKFLLHFVKESKQDESGMPNNRFLAERTGGTYSTLKVQPAELEDSGVYFCASSQIQGSSYNEQFFGPGTRLTVL.